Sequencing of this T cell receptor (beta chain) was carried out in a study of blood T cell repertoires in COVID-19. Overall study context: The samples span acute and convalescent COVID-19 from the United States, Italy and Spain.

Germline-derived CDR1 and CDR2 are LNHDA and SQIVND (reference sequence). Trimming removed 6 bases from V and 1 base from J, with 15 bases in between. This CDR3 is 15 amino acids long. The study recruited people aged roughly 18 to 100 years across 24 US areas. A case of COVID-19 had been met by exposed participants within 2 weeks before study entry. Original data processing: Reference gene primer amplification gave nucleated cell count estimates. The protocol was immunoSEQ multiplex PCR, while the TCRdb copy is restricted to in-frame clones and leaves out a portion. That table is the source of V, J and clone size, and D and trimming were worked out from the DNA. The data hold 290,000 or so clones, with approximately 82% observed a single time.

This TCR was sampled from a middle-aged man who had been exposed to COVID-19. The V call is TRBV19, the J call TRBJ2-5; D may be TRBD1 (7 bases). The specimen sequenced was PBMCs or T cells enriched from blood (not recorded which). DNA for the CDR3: TGTGCCAGTAGCGAACAGGGGACTCCCCAAGAGACCCAGTACTTC. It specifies CASSEQGTPQETQYF.